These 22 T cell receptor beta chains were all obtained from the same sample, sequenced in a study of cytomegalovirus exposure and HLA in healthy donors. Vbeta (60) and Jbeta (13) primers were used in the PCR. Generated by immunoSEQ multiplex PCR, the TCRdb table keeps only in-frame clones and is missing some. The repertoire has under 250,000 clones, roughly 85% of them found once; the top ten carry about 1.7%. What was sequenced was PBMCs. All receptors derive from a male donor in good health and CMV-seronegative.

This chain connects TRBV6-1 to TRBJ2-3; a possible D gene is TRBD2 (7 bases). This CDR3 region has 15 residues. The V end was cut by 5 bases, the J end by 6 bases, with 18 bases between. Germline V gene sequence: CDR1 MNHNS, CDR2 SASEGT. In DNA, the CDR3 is TGTGCCAGCAGTCGCGGGGGCGGGGATTGGGATACGCAGTATTTT. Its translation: CASSRGGGDWDTQYF.

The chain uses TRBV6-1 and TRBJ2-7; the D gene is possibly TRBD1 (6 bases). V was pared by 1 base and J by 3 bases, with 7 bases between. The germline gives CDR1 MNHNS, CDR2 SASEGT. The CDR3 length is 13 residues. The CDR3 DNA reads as TGTGCCAGCAGTGAAGGGACAGACTACGAGCAGTACTTC. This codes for CASSEGTDYEQYF.

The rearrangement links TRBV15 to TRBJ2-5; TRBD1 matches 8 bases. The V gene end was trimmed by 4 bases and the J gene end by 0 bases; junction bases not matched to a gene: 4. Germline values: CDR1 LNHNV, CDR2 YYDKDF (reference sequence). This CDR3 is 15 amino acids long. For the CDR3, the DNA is TGTGCCACCAGCATGGACAGGGAGTACCAAGAGACCCAGTACTTC. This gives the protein CATSMDREYQETQYF.

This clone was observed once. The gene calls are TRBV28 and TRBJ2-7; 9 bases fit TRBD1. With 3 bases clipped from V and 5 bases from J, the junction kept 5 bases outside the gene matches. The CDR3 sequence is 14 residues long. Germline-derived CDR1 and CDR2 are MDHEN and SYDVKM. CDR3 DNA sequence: TGTGCCAGCAGTTTGGGACAGGGTTATGACGAGCAGTACTTC. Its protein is CASSLGQGYDEQYF. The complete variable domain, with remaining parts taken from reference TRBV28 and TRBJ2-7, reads DVKVTQSSRYLVKRTGEKVFLECVQDMDHENMFWYRQDPGLGLRLIYFSYDVKMKEKGDIPEGYSVSREKKERFSLILESASTNQTSMYLCASSLGQGYDEQYFGPGTRLTVT.

CDR3 in amino acids: CASSREYEQYF. CDR3 DNA sequence: TGTGCCAGCAGCCGCGAGTACGAGCAGTACTTC. The chain uses TRBV2 and TRBJ2-7; D gene ambiguous. The ends were cut back, 6 bases at V and 4 bases at J, with 7 bases in the middle. The CDR3 spans 11 residues. CDR1 and CDR2 (germline): SNHLY, FYNNEI.

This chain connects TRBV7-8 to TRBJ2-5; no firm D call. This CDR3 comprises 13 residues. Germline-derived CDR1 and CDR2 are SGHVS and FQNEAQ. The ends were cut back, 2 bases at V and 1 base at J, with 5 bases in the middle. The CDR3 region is CASSLLSQETQYF. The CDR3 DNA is TGTGCCAGCAGCTTACTCTCCCAAGAGACCCAGTACTTC.

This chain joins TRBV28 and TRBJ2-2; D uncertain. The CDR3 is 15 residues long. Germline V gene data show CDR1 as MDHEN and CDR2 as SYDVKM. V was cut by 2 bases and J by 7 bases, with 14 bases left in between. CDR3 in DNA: TGTGCCAGCAGTTTAGCGGCAACGTGGAACGGGGAGCTGTTTTTT. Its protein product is CASSLAATWNGELFF.

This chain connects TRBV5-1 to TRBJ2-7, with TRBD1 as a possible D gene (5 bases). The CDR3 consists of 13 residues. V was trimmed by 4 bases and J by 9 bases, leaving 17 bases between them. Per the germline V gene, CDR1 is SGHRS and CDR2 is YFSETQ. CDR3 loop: CASSPSDSVGQYF. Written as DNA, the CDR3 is TGCGCCAGCAGCCCGAGTGACAGTGTTGGGCAGTACTTC.

DNA for the CDR3: TGTGCCAGCAGTGAAAGAGACACCGGGGAGCTGTTTTTT. Translating it yields CASSERDTGELFF. The genes are TRBV2 and TRBJ2-2; D not resolved. The V gene's germline CDR1 is SNHLY and CDR2 FYNNEI. V lost 2 bases, J lost 3 bases, and 4 bases lay in between. The length of the CDR3 is 13 residues. The complete variable domain, with remaining parts taken from reference TRBV2 and TRBJ2-2, reads EPEVTQTPSHQVTQMGQEVILRCVPISNHLYFYWYRQILGQKVEFLVSFYNNEISEKSEIFDDQFSVERPDGSNFTLKIRSTKLEDSAMYFCASSERDTGELFFGEGSRLTVL.

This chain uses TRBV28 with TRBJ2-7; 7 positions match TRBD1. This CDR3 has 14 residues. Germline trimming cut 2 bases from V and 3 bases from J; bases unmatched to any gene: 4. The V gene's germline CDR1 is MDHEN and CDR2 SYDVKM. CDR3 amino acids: CASSLPDRNYEQYF. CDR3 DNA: TGTGCCAGCAGTTTACCGGACAGGAACTACGAGCAGTACTTC.

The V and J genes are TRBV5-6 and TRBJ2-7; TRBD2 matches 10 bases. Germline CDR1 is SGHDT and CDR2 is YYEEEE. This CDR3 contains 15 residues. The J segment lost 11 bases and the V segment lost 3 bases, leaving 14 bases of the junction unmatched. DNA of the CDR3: TGTGCCAGCAGCTGGAAGGGGGTAGCGGGAGGTGGGGAGTACTTC. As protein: CASSWKGVAGGGEYF.

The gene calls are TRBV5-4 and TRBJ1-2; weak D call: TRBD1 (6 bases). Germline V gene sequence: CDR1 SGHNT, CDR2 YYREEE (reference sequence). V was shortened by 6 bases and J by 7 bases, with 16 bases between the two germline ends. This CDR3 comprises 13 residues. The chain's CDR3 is CASTDQGRFGYTF. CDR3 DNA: TGTGCCAGCACCGACCAGGGGCGTTTTGGCTACACCTTC.

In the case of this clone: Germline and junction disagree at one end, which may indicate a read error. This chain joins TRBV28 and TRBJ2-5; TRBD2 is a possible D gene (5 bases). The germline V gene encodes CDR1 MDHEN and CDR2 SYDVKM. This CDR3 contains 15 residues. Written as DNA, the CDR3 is TGTGCCAGCAGCCCCGTCAGGCTAGCCGGGAAGTTCGCGGACTTC. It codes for CASSPVRLAGKFADF.

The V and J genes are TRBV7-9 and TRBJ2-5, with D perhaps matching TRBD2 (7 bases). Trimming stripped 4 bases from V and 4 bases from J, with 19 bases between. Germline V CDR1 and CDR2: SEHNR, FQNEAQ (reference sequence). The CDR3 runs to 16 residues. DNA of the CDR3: TGTGCCAGCAGCTCCCTGGGCGGGGGCTTACGAGAGACCCAGTACTTC. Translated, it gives CASSSLGGGLRETQYF.

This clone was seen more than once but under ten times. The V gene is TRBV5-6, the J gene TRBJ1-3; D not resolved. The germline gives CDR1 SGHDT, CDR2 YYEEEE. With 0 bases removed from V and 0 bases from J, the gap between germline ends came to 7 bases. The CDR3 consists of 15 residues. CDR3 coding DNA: TGTGCCAGCAGCTTGGCCGGTTTCTCTGGAAACACCATATATTTT. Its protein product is CASSLAGFSGNTIYF.

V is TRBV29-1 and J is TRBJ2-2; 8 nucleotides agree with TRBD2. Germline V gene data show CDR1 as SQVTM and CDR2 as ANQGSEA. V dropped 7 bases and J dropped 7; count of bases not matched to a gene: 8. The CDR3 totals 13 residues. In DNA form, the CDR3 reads TGCAGCGCCATGGTAGCGGGGAACGGGGAGCTGTTTTTT. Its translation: CSAMVAGNGELFF.

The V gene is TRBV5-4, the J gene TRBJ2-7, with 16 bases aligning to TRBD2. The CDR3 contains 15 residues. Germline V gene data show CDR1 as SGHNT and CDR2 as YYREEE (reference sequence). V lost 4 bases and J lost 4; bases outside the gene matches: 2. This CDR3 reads CASSRGLAGGYEQYF. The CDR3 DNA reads TGTGCCAGCAGCCGGGGACTAGCGGGGGGGTACGAGCAGTACTTC.

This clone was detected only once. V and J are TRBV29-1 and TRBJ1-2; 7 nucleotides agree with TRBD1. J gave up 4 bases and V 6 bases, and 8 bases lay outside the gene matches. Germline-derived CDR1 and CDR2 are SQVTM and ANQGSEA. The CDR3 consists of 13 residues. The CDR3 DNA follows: TGCAGCGTCTTACAGGGGTCTTTCTATGGCTACACCTTC. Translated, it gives CSVLQGSFYGYTF. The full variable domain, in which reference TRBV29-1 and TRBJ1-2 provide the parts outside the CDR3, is SAVISQKPSRDICQRGTSLTIQCQVDSQVTMMFWYRQQPGQSLTLIATANQGSEATYESGFVIDKFPISRPNLTFSTLTVSNMSPEDSSIYLCSVLQGSFYGYTFGSGTRLTVV.

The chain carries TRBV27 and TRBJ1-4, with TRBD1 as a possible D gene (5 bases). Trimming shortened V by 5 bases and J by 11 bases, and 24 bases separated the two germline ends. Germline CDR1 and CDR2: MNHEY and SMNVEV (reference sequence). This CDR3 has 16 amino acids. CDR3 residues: CASSTLGGGYWGKLFF. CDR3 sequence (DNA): TGTGCCAGCAGTACCTTGGGGGGAGGGTATTGGGGGAAACTGTTTTTT.

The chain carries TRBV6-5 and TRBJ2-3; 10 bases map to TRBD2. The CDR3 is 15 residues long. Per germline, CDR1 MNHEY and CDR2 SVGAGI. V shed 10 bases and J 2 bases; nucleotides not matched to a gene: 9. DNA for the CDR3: TGTGCCACCCTTCTAGCGGGGGCCCTCACAGATACGCAGTATTTT. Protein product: CATLLAGALTDTQYF.

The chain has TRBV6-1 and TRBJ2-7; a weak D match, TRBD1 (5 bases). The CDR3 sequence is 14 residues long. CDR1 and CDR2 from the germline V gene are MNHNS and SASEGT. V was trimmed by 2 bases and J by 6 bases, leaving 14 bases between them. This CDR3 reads CASSEIARVREQYF. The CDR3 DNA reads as TGTGCCAGCAGTGAAATCGCCAGGGTTCGCGAGCAGTACTTC.

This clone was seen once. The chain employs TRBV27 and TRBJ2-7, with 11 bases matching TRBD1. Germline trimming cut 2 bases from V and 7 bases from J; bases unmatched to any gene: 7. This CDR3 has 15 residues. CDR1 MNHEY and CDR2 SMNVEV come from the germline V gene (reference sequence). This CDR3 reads CASSLLGQGAGEQYF. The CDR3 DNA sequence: TGTGCCAGCAGTTTACTCGGACAGGGGGCGGGGGAGCAGTACTTC.